Listed here is a single T cell receptor beta chain. The entry originates in a study of T cell changes during pregnancy in multiple sclerosis. Profiled with immunoSEQ multiplex PCR; TCRdb holds only in-frame clones, not every one. The sample gives tens of thousands of clones, 93% of which show up once; around 1.8% is in the top ten. This sample comprised peripheral blood, obtained after pregnancy. This clonotype was sampled from a female donor with multiple sclerosis, enrolled in a pregnancy study.

The CDR3 nucleotides read TGTGCCAGCAGTTACTTGGTAGGGGACGAGCAGTACTTC. This gives the protein CASSYLVGDEQYF. This sequence joins TRBV6-6 and TRBJ2-7; a possible D gene is TRBD1 (5 bases). Germline V gene lookup returns CDR1 MNHNY and CDR2 SVGAGI (reference sequence). The ends were cut back, 1 base at V and 5 bases at J, with 9 bases in the middle. This CDR3 is 13 amino acids long.